Presented here are 17 T cell receptor beta chains from one specimen sequenced in a study of shared clonotypes between healthy human individuals. Sequencing was performed with immunoSEQ multiplex PCR; in TCRdb, only in-frame clones are kept and a portion is missing. The profile shows 2 million to 2.5 million clones, 92% of them singletons. The specimen sequenced was naive CD4+ T cells from PBMCs. Subset noted: CD45RA+ positively selected. The receptor set was obtained from a man younger than 30 in good health. Some clones in this sample may be carry-over from other donors' samples.

The chain uses TRBV30 and TRBJ1-1, with 7 bases identical to TRBD1. This CDR3 has 15 amino acids. CDR1 is GTSNPN, CDR2 SVGIG, per germline (reference sequence). V was clipped by 1 base and J by 0 bases; unmatched bases: 5. DNA for the CDR3: TGTGCCTGGAGTGGCAACAGGGGAATGAACACTGAAGCTTTCTTT. This sequence encodes CAWSGNRGMNTEAFF.

This clone has only a few counts. The rearrangement uses TRBV5-1 and TRBJ1-4; D is unresolved. Germline loops: CDR1 SGHRS, CDR2 YFSETQ. The CDR3 is 14 amino acids. The germline V and J ends were trimmed by 0 bases and 5 bases, with 8 bases remaining between them. The CDR3 here is CASSLARLNEKLFF. The DNA for the CDR3 is TGCGCCAGCAGCTTGGCCAGATTAAATGAAAAACTGTTTTTT.

The CDR3 DNA sequence: TGTGCCAGCGATCTCAACTATGGCTACACCTTC. This gives the protein CASDLNYGYTF. This sequence joins TRBV2 and TRBJ1-2; D not certain. V dropped 8 bases and J dropped 2 bases, with 6 bases sitting between them. Germline V gene lookup returns CDR1 SNHLY and CDR2 FYNNEI. This CDR3 has 11 residues.

J is TRBJ1-4 and V is TRBV5-4; TRBD1 matches 9 bases. Germline CDR1 SGHNT, CDR2 YYREEE (reference sequence). Trimming cost V 5 bases and J 2 bases; bases outside gene matches: 10. The CDR3 runs to 17 residues. The CDR3 reads CASSTGGAVVTNEKLFF. CDR3 nucleotides: TGTGCCAGCAGTACAGGGGGCGCGGTTGTTACTAATGAAAAACTGTTTTTT.

This clone was observed a single time. The chain has TRBV6-5 and TRBJ2-7; D remains unclear. Trimming removed 0 bases at V and 2 bases at J, with 8 bases between. CDR3 length: 14 amino acids. The germline V gene encodes CDR1 MNHEY and CDR2 SVGAGI. The CDR3 spells CASSYSPSTYEQYF. CDR3 nucleotide sequence: TGTGCCAGCAGTTACTCACCCTCCACCTACGAGCAGTACTTC.

This CDR3 reads CASSFKGANYGYTF. CDR3 DNA sequence: TGTGCCAGCAGTTTCAAGGGGGCTAACTATGGCTACACCTTC. This chain links TRBV28 with TRBJ1-2; D perhaps matches TRBD1 (6 bases). This CDR3 spans 14 amino acids. CDR1 is MDHEN and CDR2 is SYDVKM in the germline V gene. The V gene lost 3 bases and the J gene lost 0 bases, with 8 bases spanning the gap.

Regarding this clone: The same CDR3 is also encoded by other DNA sequences in this sample. The rearrangement links TRBV27 to TRBJ2-6; the D call may be TRBD1 or TRBD2 (5 bases each). The CDR3 length is 14 residues. Germline V gene data show CDR1 as MNHEY and CDR2 as SMNVEV (reference sequence). V lost 5 bases and J lost 2, with 7 bases in between. CDR3: CASSRGPGANVLTF. DNA of the CDR3: TGTGCCAGCAGTCGGGGACCTGGGGCCAACGTCCTGACTTTC.

This clone showed up just once. The chain links TRBV13 to TRBJ2-1; 9 nucleotides match TRBD2. Germline V CDR1 and CDR2: PRHDT, FYEKMQ (reference sequence). V shed 0 bases, J shed 4 bases, and the junction held 1 base outside the gene matches. This CDR3 spans 15 amino acids. CDR3 in amino acids: CASSLGLAGYNEQFF. The CDR3 DNA reads TGTGCCAGCAGCTTAGGCCTAGCGGGGTACAATGAGCAGTTCTTC. The variable domain in full, completed from reference TRBV13 and TRBJ2-1, reads AAGVIQSPRHLIKEKRETATLKCYPIPRHDTVYWYQQGPGQDPQFLISFYEKMQSDKGSIPDRFSAQQFSDYHSELNMSSLELGDSALYFCASSLGLAGYNEQFFGPGTRLTVL.

The chain joins TRBV10-1 to TRBJ2-7; D might be TRBD1 (6 bases). Trimming shortened V by 3 bases and J by 0 bases, and 12 bases separated the two germline ends. CDR1 WNHNN and CDR2 SYGVQD come from the germline V gene (reference sequence). The CDR3 has 15 residues. CDR3 residues: CASSESQGSSYEQYF. CDR3 nucleotides: TGCGCCAGCAGTGAATCGCAGGGGAGCTCCTACGAGCAGTACTTC.

The chain carries TRBV2 and TRBJ2-7, with D possibly matching TRBD1 (6 bases). Germline V gene data show CDR1 as SNHLY and CDR2 as FYNNEI. Trimming removed 7 bases from V and 5 bases from J, with 15 bases in between. This CDR3 spans 13 amino acids. CDR3 sequence: CASMRSRGDEQYF. CDR3 sequence (DNA): TGTGCCAGCATGAGAAGCAGGGGCGACGAGCAGTACTTC.

The chain uses TRBV10-3 and TRBJ1-5; no clear D. The CDR3 loop spans 13 amino acids. The germline gives CDR1 ENHRY, CDR2 SYGVKD. Trimming removed 4 bases from V and 8 bases from J, with 12 bases in between. The CDR3 coding sequence is TGTGCCATCAGTGTCGGGCTTCGTGAGCCCCAGCATTTT. It yields the protein CAISVGLREPQHF.

The CDR3 spells CASCRDPQTNEQFF. The CDR3 DNA reads TGTGCCAGTTGCCGGGACCCCCAGACCAATGAGCAGTTCTTC. The rearrangement joins TRBV28 to TRBJ2-1; either TRBD1 or TRBD2 may fit D (5 bases each). The germline V gene has CDR1 MDHEN and CDR2 SYDVKM. The CDR3 runs to 14 residues. Trimming cost V 9 bases and J 6 bases, with 18 bases left between them.

This chain joins TRBV27 and TRBJ2-7; a weak D match, TRBD2 (6 bases). Germline CDR1 is MNHEY and CDR2 is SMNVEV (reference sequence). This CDR3 contains 15 residues. The V and J ends lost 3 bases and 3 bases respectively, with 15 bases between them. CDR3 coding DNA: TGTGCCAGCAGTTTGGTCCCGGGAGTTGACTACGAGCAGTACTTC. The encoded protein is CASSLVPGVDYEQYF.

V gene TRBV25-1 combines with J gene TRBJ1-4, with D hard to call. There are 14 residues in the CDR3. The germline V and J ends were trimmed by 3 bases and 8 bases, with 13 bases remaining between them. Germline CDR1 MGHDK, CDR2 SYGVNS. In nucleotides, the CDR3 is TGTGCCAGCAGTGAGGGGAACCCTTACGAAAAACTGTTTTTT. Encoded protein: CASSEGNPYEKLFF.

This rearrangement joins TRBV4-1 to TRBJ1-4; D is possibly TRBD1 (5 bases). Germline V gene sequence: CDR1 MGHRA, CDR2 YSYEKL. The ends were cut back, 4 bases at V and 8 bases at J, with 17 bases in the middle. The CDR3 is made up of 15 amino acids. In nucleotides, the CDR3 is TGCGCCAGCAGCCCAGCAGGGTTAAGGGAAGAAAAACTGTTTTTT. Translating gives CASSPAGLREEKLFF.

This clone came up a few times. J is TRBJ1-5 and V is TRBV7-8; D gene uncertain. The V end lost 3 bases, the J end lost 7 bases, and 19 bases lay between the germline ends. The CDR3 is 16 amino acids. Germline assignment: CDR1 SGHVS and CDR2 FQNEAQ. The CDR3, as DNA: TGTGCCAGCAGCTTTAACTCCGGACCCGGTTCGCAGCCCCAGCATTTT. Residues: CASSFNSGPGSQPQHF.

The chain combines TRBV7-3 with TRBJ2-7, with a weak D call TRBD1 (6 bases). The CDR3 is 13 amino acids. Between the trimmed V and J ends, which lost 3 bases and 3 bases, there was a span of 9 bases. In germline, CDR1 is SGHTA, CDR2 FQGTGA. CDR3: CASSFGQHYEQYF. The CDR3 bases are TGTGCCAGCAGCTTCGGACAGCACTACGAGCAGTACTTC.